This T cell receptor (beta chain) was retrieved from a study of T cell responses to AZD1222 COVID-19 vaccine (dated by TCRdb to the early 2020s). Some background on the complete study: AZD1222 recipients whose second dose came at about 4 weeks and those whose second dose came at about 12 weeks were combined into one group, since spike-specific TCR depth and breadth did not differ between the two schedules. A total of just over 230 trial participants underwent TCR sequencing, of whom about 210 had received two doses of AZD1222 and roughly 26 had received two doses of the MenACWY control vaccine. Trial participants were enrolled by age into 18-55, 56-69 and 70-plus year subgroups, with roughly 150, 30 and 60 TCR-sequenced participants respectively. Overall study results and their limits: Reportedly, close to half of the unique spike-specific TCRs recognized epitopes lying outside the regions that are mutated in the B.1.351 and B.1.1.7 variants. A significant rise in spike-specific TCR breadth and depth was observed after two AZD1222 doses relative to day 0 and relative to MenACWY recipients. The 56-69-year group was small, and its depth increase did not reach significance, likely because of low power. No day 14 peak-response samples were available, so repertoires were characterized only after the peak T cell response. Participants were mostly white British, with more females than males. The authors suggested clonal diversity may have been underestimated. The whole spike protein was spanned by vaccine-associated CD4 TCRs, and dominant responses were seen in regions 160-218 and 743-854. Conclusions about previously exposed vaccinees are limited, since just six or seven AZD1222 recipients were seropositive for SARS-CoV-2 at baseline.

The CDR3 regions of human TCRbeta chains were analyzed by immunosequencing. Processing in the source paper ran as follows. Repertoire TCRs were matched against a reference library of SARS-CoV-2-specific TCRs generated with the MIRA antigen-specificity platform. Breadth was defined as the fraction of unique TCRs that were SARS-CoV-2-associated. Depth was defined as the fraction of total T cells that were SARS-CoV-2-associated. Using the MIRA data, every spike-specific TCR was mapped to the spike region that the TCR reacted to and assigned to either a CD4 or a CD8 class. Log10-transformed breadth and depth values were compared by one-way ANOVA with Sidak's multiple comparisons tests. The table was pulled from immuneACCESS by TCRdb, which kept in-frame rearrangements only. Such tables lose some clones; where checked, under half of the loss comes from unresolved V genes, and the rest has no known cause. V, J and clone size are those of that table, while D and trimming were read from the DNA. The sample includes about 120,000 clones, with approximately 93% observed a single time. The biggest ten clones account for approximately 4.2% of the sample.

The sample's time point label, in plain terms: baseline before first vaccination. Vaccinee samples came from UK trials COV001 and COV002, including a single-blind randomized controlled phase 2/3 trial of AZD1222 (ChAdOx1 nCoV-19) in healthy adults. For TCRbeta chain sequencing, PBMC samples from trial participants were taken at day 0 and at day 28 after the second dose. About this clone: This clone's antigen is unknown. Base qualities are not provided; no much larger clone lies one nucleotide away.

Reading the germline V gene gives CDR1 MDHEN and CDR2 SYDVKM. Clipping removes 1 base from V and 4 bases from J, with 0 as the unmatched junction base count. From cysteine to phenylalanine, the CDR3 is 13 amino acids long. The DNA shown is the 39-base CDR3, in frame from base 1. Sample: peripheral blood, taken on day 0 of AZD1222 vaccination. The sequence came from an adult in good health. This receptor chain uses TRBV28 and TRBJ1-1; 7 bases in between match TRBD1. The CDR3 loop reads CASSLYRGTEAFF. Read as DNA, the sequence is TGTGCCAGCAGTTTATACAGGGGCACTGAAGCTTTCTTT.